This T cell receptor (beta chain) was documented in a study of cytomegalovirus exposure and HLA in healthy donors. General observations from the study: Cytomegalovirus-associated TCR beta chains were listed, numbering some 180. The likely origin of a cluster of highly shared sequence variants was a sequencing artifact.

60 Vbeta and 13 Jbeta primers were used in PCR. Using immunoSEQ multiplex PCR, the repertoire was profiled, and TCRdb retains in-frame clones only, with some absent. Its table records more than 140,000 clones. V trimming: 7 bases; J trimming: 0 bases; junction bases outside the gene matches: 7. The CDR3 loop spans 15 amino acids. Germline V gene lookup returns CDR1 SGHDN and CDR2 FVKESK. Worth noting for this clone: Its antigen is still unknown.

J is TRBJ2-7 and V is TRBV14; the match to TRBD2 covers 9 bases. What was sequenced was PBMCs. This sequence originates from a woman aged 18-30 years in good health and CMV-seronegative. CDR3 bases: TGTGCCAGCATAAGAGCGGGAGGCAGCTCCTACGAGCAGTACGTC. It is translated as CASIRAGGSSYEQYV.